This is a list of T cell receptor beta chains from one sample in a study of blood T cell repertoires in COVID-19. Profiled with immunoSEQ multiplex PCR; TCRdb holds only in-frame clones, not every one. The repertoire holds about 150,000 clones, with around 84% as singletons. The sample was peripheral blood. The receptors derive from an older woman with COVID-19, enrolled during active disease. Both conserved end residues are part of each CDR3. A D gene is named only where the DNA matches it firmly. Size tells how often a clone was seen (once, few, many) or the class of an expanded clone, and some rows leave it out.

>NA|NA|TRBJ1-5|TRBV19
CASSIERGTQPQHF
TGTGCCAGTAGTATAGAAAGGGGTACTCAGCCCCAGCATTTT
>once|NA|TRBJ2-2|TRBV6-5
CASSRGQTNTGELFF
TGTGCCAGCAGTAGAGGACAGACGAACACCGGGGAGCTGTTTTTT
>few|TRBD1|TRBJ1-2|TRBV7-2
CASSRPDRRGYTF
TGTGCCAGCAGCCGGCCGGACAGGCGTGGCTACACCTTC
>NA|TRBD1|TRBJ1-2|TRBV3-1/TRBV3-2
CASSRRTGGSYGYTF
TGTGCCAGCAGCCGACGGACAGGGGGCAGCTATGGCTACACCTTC
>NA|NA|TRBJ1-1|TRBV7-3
CASSLGYGSRAFF
TGTGCCAGCAGCTTAGGTTACGGTTCGAGAGCTTTCTTT
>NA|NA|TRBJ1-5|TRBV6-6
CASSYSSWRGSQPQHF
TGTGCCAGCAGTTACTCGTCGTGGAGGGGCAGTCAGCCCCAGCATTTT
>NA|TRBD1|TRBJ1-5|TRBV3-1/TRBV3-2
CASSMTGGEGQPQHF
TGTGCCAGCAGTATGACAGGGGGCGAAGGTCAGCCCCAGCATTTT
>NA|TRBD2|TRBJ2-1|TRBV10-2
CASSLAGEAYEQFF
TGCGCCAGCAGTTTAGCGGGAGAAGCCTACGAGCAGTTCTTC
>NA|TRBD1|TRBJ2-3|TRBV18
CASSPGQGGTDTQYF
TGTGCCAGCTCCCCCGGACAGGGTGGGACAGATACGCAGTATTTT
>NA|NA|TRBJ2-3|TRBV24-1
CATSRERGASTDTQYF
TGTGCCACCAGTCGGGAACGGGGGGCCTCCACAGATACGCAGTATTTT
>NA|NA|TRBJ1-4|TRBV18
CASSPQTGTNEKLFF
TGTGCCAGCTCACCGCAGACAGGAACTAATGAAAAACTGTTTTTT
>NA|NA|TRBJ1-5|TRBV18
CASSQGGDQPQHF
TGTGCCAGCTCTCAGGGTGGGGATCAGCCCCAGCATTTT
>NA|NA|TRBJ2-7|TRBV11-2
CASSRDSYEQYF
TGTGCCAGCAGCCGGGATTCCTACGAGCAGTACTTC
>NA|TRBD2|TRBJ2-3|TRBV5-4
CASSLLAGGDTQYF
TGTGCCAGCAGCTTGCTAGCGGGGGGGGATACGCAGTATTTT
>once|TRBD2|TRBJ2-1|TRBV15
CATSRVARGSGRLGNEQFF
TGTGCCACCAGCAGAGTAGCAAGAGGTAGCGGGAGGCTTGGCAATGAGCAGTTCTTC
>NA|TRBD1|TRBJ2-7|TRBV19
CASSPYQGARGEQYF
TGTGCCAGTAGCCCATATCAGGGGGCGAGGGGCGAGCAGTACTTC
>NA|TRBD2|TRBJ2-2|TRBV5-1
CASDPLAGGPRTGELFF
TGCGCCAGCGACCCACTAGCGGGAGGGCCTCGCACCGGGGAGCTGTTTTTT